These T cell receptor beta chains were read from a single sample in a study of cytomegalovirus exposure and HLA in healthy donors. Some clones are missing from TCRdb's copy, which holds only in-frame ones; the method was immunoSEQ multiplex PCR. Among about 200,000 clones listed, 70% to 85% were seen once. Sequencing was done on a sample of PBMCs. The receptors derive from a woman between 25 and 40 years old in good health and CMV-seropositive. Each CDR3 is given with its conserved first and last residue. A D gene is named only where the DNA matches it firmly. The size field is filled for only some rows; it gives once, few, many or a size class.

v_gene	abundance	d_gene	j_gene	CDR3aa	CDR3nt
TRBV28	NA	NA	TRBJ1-1	CASIRGAVSTEAFF	TGTGCCAGCATTCGTGGGGCGGTATCCACTGAAGCTTTCTTT
TRBV11-2	NA	TRBD2	TRBJ2-2	CASKPKGLAAGELFF	TGTGCCAGCAAACCAAAGGGACTAGCGGCCGGGGAGCTGTTTTTT
TRBV19	NA	NA	TRBJ2-7	CASSVRDSEYEQYF	TGTGCCAGTAGTGTCCGGGACTCCGAATACGAGCAGTACTTC
TRBV18	NA	TRBD1	TRBJ1-1	CASSQGQGFMSFF	TGTGCCAGCTCACAAGGACAGGGCTTTATGTCTTTCTTT
TRBV7-2	NA	TRBD1	TRBJ1-4	CASSSRTGQNEKLFF	TGTGCCAGCAGCTCGCGGACAGGGCAAAATGAAAAACTGTTTTTT
TRBV27	once	TRBD2	TRBJ2-4	CASSRGTSGTWGNIQYF	TGTGCCAGCAGTCGAGGGACTAGCGGGACCTGGGGAAACATTCAGTACTTC
TRBV5-1	NA	TRBD2	TRBJ2-1	CASSLPAGYNEQFF	TGCGCCAGCAGCTTGCCAGCGGGGTACAATGAGCAGTTCTTC
TRBV28	NA	TRBD1	TRBJ1-2	CASKWGQGARGYTF	TGTGCCAGCAAGTGGGGACAGGGGGCGCGTGGCTACACCTTC
TRBV5-4	NA	NA	TRBJ2-3	CASSGQASGGTDTQYF	TGTGCCAGCAGCGGTCAGGCGTCAGGCGGCACAGATACGCAGTATTTT
TRBV7-9	few	NA	TRBJ1-5	CASSLWSQPQHF	TGTGCCAGCAGCTTATGGAGCCAGCCCCAGCATTTT
TRBV27	NA	TRBD2	TRBJ2-3	CASSFSGRPSGPQYF	TGTGCCAGCAGTTTTAGCGGGAGGCCCTCAGGCCCGCAGTATTTT
TRBV5-1	few	TRBD1	TRBJ1-1	CASAEGATTEAFF	TGCGCCAGCGCGGAGGGGGCTACCACTGAAGCTTTCTTT
TRBV7-9	NA	NA	TRBJ2-1	CASSFRGPPSYNEQFF	TGTGCCAGCAGCTTCCGCGGTCCACCCTCCTACAATGAGCAGTTCTTC
TRBV5-1	NA	TRBD1	TRBJ2-1	CASRFRQGSYNEQFF	TGCGCCAGCAGGTTCCGACAGGGGAGTTACAATGAGCAGTTCTTC
TRBV2	NA	TRBD1	TRBJ2-7	CATRSNRGPYEQYF	TGTGCCACACGATCGAACAGGGGCCCCTACGAGCAGTACTTC
TRBV2	NA	TRBD2	TRBJ2-3	CASSQTSANGDTQYF	TGTGCCAGCAGCCAAACTAGCGCCAATGGCGATACGCAGTATTTT
TRBV18	NA	NA	TRBJ1-2	CASSPYDLRDYGYTF	TGTGCCAGCTCACCTTATGATCTCCGGGACTATGGCTACACCTTC
TRBV5-1	NA	TRBD2	TRBJ2-7	CASSPSGSGYEQYF	TGCGCCAGCAGCCCTAGCGGGAGTGGGTACGAGCAGTACTTC
TRBV5-6	NA	NA	TRBJ1-1	CASSHRQPERTEAFF	TGTGCCAGCAGCCACAGACAGCCGGAACGTACTGAAGCTTTCTTT
TRBV30	NA	NA	TRBJ2-1	CAWSDGAGNEQFF	TGTGCCTGGAGTGATGGGGCGGGGAATGAGCAGTTCTTC
TRBV7-9	NA	NA	TRBJ2-7	CASSPREADEQYF	TGTGCCAGCAGCCCTCGAGAGGCCGACGAGCAGTACTTC
TRBV18	NA	NA	TRBJ2-3	CASSRSLGDTARLSTDTQYF	TGTGCCAGCTCACGTAGCCTGGGGGACACCGCCCGCCTAAGCACAGATACGCAGTATTTT
TRBV5-1	NA	TRBD1	TRBJ2-7	CASSPGQGRDYEQYF	TGCGCCAGCAGCCCGGGACAGGGACGAGACTACGAGCAGTACTTC
TRBV14	NA	NA	TRBJ2-1	CASSQVRVGGEQFF	TGTGCCAGCAGCCAAGTACGGGTGGGGGGTGAGCAGTTCTTC
TRBV28	once	NA	TRBJ2-2	CASSYSNSAGELFF	TGTGCCAGCAGTTATTCCAACAGTGCCGGGGAGCTGTTTTTT
TRBV4-1	NA	TRBD2	TRBJ2-1	CASSQMTSGSYEQFF	TGCGCCAGCAGCCAGATGACTAGCGGGAGTTATGAGCAGTTCTTC
TRBV5-1	NA	NA	TRBJ1-2	CASSLVEGSGGYTF	TGCGCCAGCAGCTTGGTGGAGGGCTCCGGGGGCTACACCTTC